This TCR beta chain was recovered during a study of blood T cell repertoires in COVID-19. This clone was seen a few times. There are 15 residues in the CDR3. With 5 bases clipped from V and 5 bases from J, the junction kept 7 bases outside the gene matches. Germline values: CDR1 SGHTA, CDR2 FQGNSA. Assay: immunoSEQ multiplex PCR; the TCRdb copy retains only in-frame clones and omits some. The sample yields about 270,000 clones, roughly 80% seen once. The receptor was derived from a human donor with COVID-19, enrolled during active disease. The donor label of this sample is uncertain. Source material: peripheral blood. This rearrangement joins TRBV7-2 to TRBJ1-5; 9 bases are a match to TRBD1. CDR3 region: CASSPPTGGDQPQHF. DNA of the CDR3: TGTGCCAGCAGCCCCCCTACAGGGGGCGATCAGCCCCAGCATTTT.